This T cell receptor beta chain appears in the sequencing data of a study of shared clonotypes between healthy human individuals. Recent vaccinations or acute infections were absent in the healthy HIV-negative adult donors. CCR7-negative CD45RA+ TemRA cells were pooled with CD45RO+ cells for CD8 memory. V was trimmed by 3 bases and J by 6 bases, leaving 12 bases between them. Germline CDR1 reads SGHTA; CDR2 reads FQGTGA. This CDR3 is built from 14 residues. Sequencing used immunoSEQ multiplex PCR; TCRdb keeps in-frame clones, though not all of them. The sample comprises a few hundred thousand clones, roughly 84% of which are singletons, and around 15% rests with the top ten.

The sequenced sample consisted of memory CD8+ T cells sorted from blood. Sample subset: CD45RO+ cells pooled with CCR7-negative TemRA cells. V gene TRBV7-3 combines with J gene TRBJ2-1, with D unresolved. The sequence came from a man between 18 and 29 years old in good health. CDR3 sequence: CASSFSGWSNEQFF. The CDR3 DNA is TGTGCCAGCAGCTTTTCAGGTTGGAGCAATGAGCAGTTCTTC.